This passage covers 5 T cell receptor beta chains from one sample sequenced in a study of patients and donors after allogeneic stem cell transplantation. TCRdb reanalysed the RT-PCR reads using MiXCR and keeps one entry per CDR3 protein. The table lists 900,000 to 1,000,000 distinct CDR3 sequences, around 17% of them singletons. The material sequenced was blood, either unsorted or a sorted T cell fraction (not recorded which). The receptors were gathered from a human donor who was either an allogeneic HSCT recipient or a stem cell or donor lymphocyte infusion donor (not recorded which). It is not recorded whose cells these are; they may come from a transplant donor.

This clonotype occurred a few times. The chain recombines TRBV5-1 with TRBJ2-1; TRBD2 matches 7 bases. Trimming took 5 bases from V and 5 from J; bases not matched to a gene: 7. The CDR3 contains 14 residues. CDR1 is SGHRS, CDR2 YFSETQ, per germline. This CDR3 reads CASSPGTINNEQFF. The CDR3 DNA is TGCGCCAGCAGTCCTGGGACTATCAACAATGAGCAGTTCTTC.

The table lists this clonotype with a few counts. The chain has TRBV28 and TRBJ2-7; D could derive from TRBD1 or TRBD2 (5 bases each). V gave up 6 bases and J gave up 2 bases, with 17 bases separating them. The CDR3 is made up of 15 amino acids. Per germline, CDR1 MDHEN and CDR2 SYDVKM. This CDR3 is CASRKGRRTPYEQYF. The CDR3 DNA reads as TGTGCCAGCAGAAAGGGACGTCGGACACCCTACGAGCAGTACTTC. The whole variable domain, remainder taken from reference TRBV28 and TRBJ2-7, is DVKVTQSSRYLVKRTGEKVFLECVQDMDHENMFWYRQDPGLGLRLIYFSYDVKMKEKGDIPEGYSVSREKKERFSLILESASTNQTSMYLCASRKGRRTPYEQYFGPGTRLTVT.

V is TRBV30 and J is TRBJ1-1; tentative D call: TRBD1 (6 bases). This CDR3 region has 16 residues. Germline-derived CDR1 and CDR2 are GTSNPN and SVGIG (reference sequence). Between the trimmed V and J ends, which lost 1 base and 0 bases, there was a span of 15 bases. CDR3 sequence (DNA): TGTGCCTGGAGTGCAAAAAGGGGGTCCATGAACACTGAAGCTTTCTTT. Amino acid sequence: CAWSAKRGSMNTEAFF.

The chain recombines TRBV25-1 with TRBJ2-3; 12 bases agree with TRBD2. This CDR3 is built from 19 residues. V dropped 3 bases and J dropped 2; count of bases not matched to a gene: 12. From germline, CDR1 is MGHDK and CDR2 SYGVNS. This chain's CDR3 is CASSDFPGRTSGTTDTQYF. CDR3 in DNA: TGTGCCAGCAGTGACTTCCCGGGTCGGACTAGCGGGACCACAGATACGCAGTATTTT.

CDR3 coding DNA: TGTGCCAGCAGTACCGGGACACTAATACATCAGCCCCAGCATTTT. Protein product: CASSTGTLIHQPQHF. This chain uses TRBV25-1 with TRBJ1-5; weak D call: TRBD1 (6 bases). Germline assignment: CDR1 MGHDK and CDR2 SYGVNS. Between the trimmed V and J ends, which lost 5 bases and 5 bases, there was a span of 16 bases. The CDR3 contains 15 residues.